This T cell receptor beta chain was found in a study of technical replicates of blood from a few donors. Clones were read by immunoSEQ multiplex PCR, and TCRdb kept only the in-frame ones, dropping some. The repertoire includes 70,000 to 85,000 clones, almost 98% of them detected once, and less than 0.2% sits in the top ten. The CDR3 extends over 15 amino acids. V trimming: 3 bases; J trimming: 2 bases; junction bases outside the gene matches: 8. Germline V lookup: CDR1 SGHDT, CDR2 YYEEEE. Sequenced input: T cells isolated from PBMCs. This receptor was taken from a human donor in good health. V gene TRBV5-6 combines with J gene TRBJ2-7; 7 positions agree with TRBD1. For the CDR3, the DNA is TGTGCCAGCAGCTCCATAGACAGGGATACCTACGAGCAGTACTTC. Its protein is CASSSIDRDTYEQYF.